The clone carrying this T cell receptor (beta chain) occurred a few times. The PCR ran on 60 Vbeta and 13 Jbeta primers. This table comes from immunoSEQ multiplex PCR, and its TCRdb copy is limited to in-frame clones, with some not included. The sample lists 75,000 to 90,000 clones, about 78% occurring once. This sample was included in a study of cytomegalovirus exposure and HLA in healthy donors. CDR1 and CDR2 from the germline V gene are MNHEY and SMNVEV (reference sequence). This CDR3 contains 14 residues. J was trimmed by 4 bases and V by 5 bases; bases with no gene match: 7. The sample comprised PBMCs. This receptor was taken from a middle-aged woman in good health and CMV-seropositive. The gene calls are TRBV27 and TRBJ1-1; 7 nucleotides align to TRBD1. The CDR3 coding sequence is TGTGCCAGCAGTATCCGACAGGGAGGCACTGAAGCTTTCTTT. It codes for CASSIRQGGTEAFF.